These 9 T cell receptor beta chains share one sample of origin, sequenced in a study of beta chain features in type 1 diabetes. Reverse transcription of all isolated RNA meant that expressed TCRB transcripts were sequenced. The method was immunoSEQ multiplex PCR; TCRdb's version includes in-frame clones alone and lacks a portion of them. The top ten clones hold 0.035% to 0.04% of a sample with roughly 450,000 clones, more than 11% of them seen once. Sequencing was performed on naive CD4+ T cells from blood. The source is a man aged 30 to 45 in good health.

The chain is built from TRBV7-2 and TRBJ2-5; 7 bases line up with TRBD1. The germline V gene has CDR1 SGHTA and CDR2 FQGNSA. V was clipped by 5 bases and J by 3 bases; unmatched bases: 6. The CDR3 runs to 14 residues. The CDR3 region has the DNA TGTGCCAGCAGCCCGGGACAGCTGGAAGAGACCCAGTACTTC. This codes for CASSPGQLEETQYF.

V gene TRBV30 combines with J gene TRBJ2-5; 8 bases align to TRBD1. CDR3 length: 16 residues. Germline V CDR1 and CDR2: GTSNPN, SVGIG (reference sequence). The V and J ends lost 0 bases and 5 bases, in that order; junction bases with no gene match: 11. As DNA, the CDR3 is TGTGCCTGGAGTGTACTCGGCAGGGGGCGCAAGGAGACCCAGTACTTC. It encodes CAWSVLGRGRKETQYF.

The chain links TRBV5-1 to TRBJ1-4; D gene unclear. The CDR3 covers 15 residues. The V end was cut by 0 bases, the J end by 3 bases, with 9 bases between. Germline CDR1 and CDR2: SGHRS and YFSETQ. The chain's CDR3 is CASSLALAANEKLFF. The CDR3 nucleotides read TGCGCCAGCAGCTTGGCTCTGGCAGCTAATGAAAAACTGTTTTTT.

This clone came up a few times. In the same sample, other DNA sequences code for this CDR3. This rearrangement joins TRBV7-2 to TRBJ2-3, with D unclear. The CDR3 has 12 amino acids. Germline V gene lookup returns CDR1 SGHTA and CDR2 FQGNSA. The V gene lost 3 bases and the J gene lost 2 bases, with 3 bases spanning the gap. The CDR3 bases are TGTGCCAGCAGCTTCAACACAGATACGCAGTATTTT. As protein: CASSFNTDTQYF.

The rearrangement uses TRBV7-8 and TRBJ2-5; a weak D match, TRBD2 (5 bases). V was trimmed by 5 bases and J by 5 bases, leaving 12 bases between them. Looked up from germline, CDR1 is SGHVS and CDR2 is FQNEAQ. The CDR3 length is 13 residues. CDR3: CASSRGPVETQYF. CDR3 DNA sequence: TGTGCCAGCAGCCGGGGTCCGGTCGAGACCCAGTACTTC.

The chain joins TRBV28 to TRBJ2-5; maybe TRBD1 (5 bases). Trimming left V 6 bases short and J 9 bases short, with 14 bases between. Looked up from germline, CDR1 is MDHEN and CDR2 is SYDVKM. The CDR3 runs to 12 residues. DNA for the CDR3: TGTGCCAGCAGCCCAACGCTCAGGGCCCAGTACTTC. Its protein product is CASSPTLRAQYF.

The V gene is TRBV21-1, the J gene TRBJ1-1; TRBD1 was called by the table and not checked on the DNA. TRBV21-1 is a pseudogene. This CDR3 region has 14 residues. In nucleotides, the CDR3 is TGTGCCAGCACCATGCGGAGCCGGACAGGGAAAGCTTTCTTT. This encodes CASTMRSRTGKAFF.

This chain links TRBV6-1 with TRBJ2-7, with a weak D call TRBD2 (5 bases). Trimming left V 5 bases short and J 1 base short, with 9 bases between. Germline values: CDR1 MNHNS, CDR2 SASEGT. This CDR3 has 13 amino acids. The CDR3, as DNA: TGTGCCAGCAGTCTAGAGGGATCCTACGAGCAGTACGTC. Translation gives CASSLEGSYEQYV.

In its sample, this clone was seen a few times. V usage is TRBV29-1 and J usage is TRBJ2-1, with 10 nucleotides matching TRBD1. V shed 1 base, J shed 0 bases, and the junction held 12 bases outside the gene matches. The germline V gene has CDR1 SQVTM and CDR2 ANQGSEA. This CDR3 has 19 amino acids. The CDR3 protein is CSVEGTGTGASSSYNEQFF. CDR3 DNA: TGCAGCGTTGAAGGGACCGGGACAGGGGCCTCAAGCTCCTACAATGAGCAGTTCTTC.